This TCR beta chain originates from a study of cytomegalovirus exposure and HLA in healthy donors. PCR used 60 Vbeta primers and 13 Jbeta primers. Generated by immunoSEQ multiplex PCR, the TCRdb table keeps only in-frame clones and is missing some. In the table there are 250,000 to 350,000 clones, roughly 90% of which are singletons. As for this clone: Its cognate antigen is unknown.

Overall study results and limits: It was reported in a later analysis that an Asian-associated ancestry cluster showed fewer N-insertions than the roughly 710-donor mean.

Trimming took 1 base from V and 2 from J, leaving 6 bases between them. The CDR3 extends over 14 amino acids. Germline V gives CDR1 GTSNPN, CDR2 SVGIG (reference sequence). The sequence was collected from a woman aged 18-29 years in good health and CMV-seronegative. Sequencing used PBMCs. The gene calls are TRBV30 and TRBJ2-6; D possibly corresponds to TRBD1 (5 bases). This chain's CDR3 is CAWSAGTGANVLTF. As DNA, the CDR3 is TGTGCCTGGAGTGCAGGGACTGGGGCCAACGTCCTGACTTTC.